This record concerns one T cell receptor (beta chain) sequence. What it binds is not known. Using immunoSEQ multiplex PCR, the repertoire was profiled, and TCRdb retains in-frame clones only, with some absent. The table records approximately 32,000 clones, less than 80% of them present only once. This CDR3 has 15 amino acids. V was cut by 0 bases and J by 8 bases, with 16 bases left in between. The germline V gene encodes CDR1 MNHNS and CDR2 SASEGT. The sample belongs to a study of STAT5B mutations in CD4+ large granular lymphocyte leukemia. General observations from the study: CD4-sorted patient repertoires seemed more clonal than healthy CD4+ repertoires.

The chain has TRBV6-1 and TRBJ1-2; D is unclear. The sequenced sample consisted of CD4+ T cells from blood buffy coats. The receptor was derived from a human donor in good health. CDR3 residues: CASSEAVPLVRGYTF. Here the CDR3 DNA reads TGTGCCAGCAGTGAAGCGGTTCCGCTAGTGAGAGGCTACACCTTC.